The 11 T cell receptor beta chains in this list originate from one sample, sequenced in a study of cytotoxic CD8 clonotypes in ibrutinib-treated CLL. The assay was immunoSEQ multiplex PCR, and TCRdb's table has in-frame clones only and misses some. Of over 200,000 clones detected, about four fifths appear once; the ten largest clones hold about an eighth. The sample was PBMCs, taken after 12 months of ibrutinib treatment. The receptors here all came from a human donor with chronic lymphocytic leukemia.

The table lists this clone with a few counts. The chain joins TRBV19 to TRBJ2-1; D tentatively fits TRBD1 or TRBD2 (5 bases each). From germline, CDR1 is LNHDA and CDR2 SQIVND (reference sequence). This CDR3 has 14 amino acids. The V end lost 11 bases, the J end lost 0 bases, and 14 bases lay between the germline ends. The CDR3 DNA is TGTGCCGGTAACCCGAGGGGCTCCTACAATGAGCAGTTCTTC. This sequence encodes CAGNPRGSYNEQFF.

This clone appeared once. The gene calls are TRBV7-6 and TRBJ2-3, with a possible D match to TRBD2 (5 bases). This CDR3 is built from 13 residues. Deletions cut 7 bases from V and 2 bases from J, with 10 bases between. Germline loops: CDR1 SGHVS, CDR2 FNYEAQ. For the CDR3, the DNA is TGTGCCAGCATCGGGGAGAACACAGATACGCAGTATTTT. Translated, it gives CASIGENTDTQYF. The whole variable domain, filled in from reference TRBV7-6 and TRBJ2-3, reads GAGVSQSPRYKVTKRGQDVALRCDPISGHVSLYWYRQALGQGPEFLTYFNYEAQQDKSGLPNDRFSAERPEGSISTLTIQRTEQRDSAMYRCASIGENTDTQYFGPGTRLTVL.

V gene TRBV19 combines with J gene TRBJ1-5, with 7 bases matching TRBD1. CDR3 length: 18 amino acids. Germline CDR1 reads LNHDA; CDR2 reads SQIVND (reference sequence). J was trimmed by 2 bases and V by 0 bases; bases with no gene match: 10. Here the CDR3 DNA reads TGTGCCAGTAGTATAGAGACAGGGTGGACGGGGGGCAATCAGCCCCAGCATTTT. This encodes CASSIETGWTGGNQPQHF.

The chain recombines TRBV30 with TRBJ2-6; no reliable D call. In germline, CDR1 is GTSNPN, CDR2 SVGIG (reference sequence). The V end lost 8 bases, the J end lost 0 bases, and 17 bases lay between the germline ends. This CDR3 comprises 16 residues. The CDR3 here is CAHTSVLLSGANVLTF. Here the CDR3 DNA reads TGTGCCCACACGTCCGTGCTTCTCTCTGGGGCCAACGTCCTGACTTTC.

The table lists this clone with a count of one. The chain carries TRBV19 and TRBJ2-7; weak D call: TRBD2 (5 bases). Germline V CDR1 and CDR2: LNHDA, SQIVND (reference sequence). The CDR3 spans 12 residues. V was shortened by 3 bases and J by 4 bases, with 7 bases between the two germline ends. The CDR3 sequence: CASSISGYEQYF. In nucleotides, the CDR3 is TGTGCCAGTAGTATCTCGGGGTACGAGCAGTACTTC. Drawing the rest from reference TRBV19 and TRBJ2-7, the complete variable domain is DGGITQSPKYLFRKEGQNVTLSCEQNLNHDAMYWYRQDPGQGLRLIYYSQIVNDFQKGDIAEGYSVSREKKESFPLTVTSAQKNPTAFYLCASSISGYEQYFGPGTRLTVT.

A few counts support this clone. J is TRBJ2-6 and V is TRBV7-6, with D unclear. Trimming stripped 0 bases from V and 2 bases from J, with 2 bases between. CDR1 is SGHVS and CDR2 is FNYEAQ in the germline V gene. CDR3 length: 14 amino acids. DNA of the CDR3: TGTGCCAGCAGCTTAGCGCCTGGGGCCAACGTCCTGACTTTC. Its protein product is CASSLAPGANVLTF. The entire variable domain, with the rest obtained from reference TRBV7-6 and TRBJ2-6, is as follows: GAGVSQSPRYKVTKRGQDVALRCDPISGHVSLYWYRQALGQGPEFLTYFNYEAQQDKSGLPNDRFSAERPEGSISTLTIQRTEQRDSAMYRCASSLAPGANVLTFGAGSRLTVL.

This rearrangement joins TRBV6-5 to TRBJ2-2, with D perhaps TRBD1 (5 bases). Germline assignment: CDR1 MNHEY and CDR2 SVGAGI. The CDR3 extends over 13 amino acids. V lost 7 bases to trimming and J lost 4 bases, with 10 bases between them. The CDR3 region is CASTAQGTGELFF. DNA for the CDR3: TGTGCCAGCACCGCGCAGGGCACCGGGGAGCTGTTTTTT.

The chain carries TRBV5-1 and TRBJ2-3; tentative D call: TRBD2 (7 bases). Germline V gene data show CDR1 as SGHRS and CDR2 as YFSETQ. The CDR3 totals 14 residues. V was trimmed by 3 bases and J by 5 bases, leaving 13 bases between them. The CDR3 sequence is CASSSPGGQDTQYF. CDR3 nucleotide sequence: TGCGCCAGCAGCTCCCCGGGGGGCCAAGATACGCAGTATTTT.

For the CDR3, the DNA is TGTGCCAGCAGCTCCGGTGTGGCACCTGAAGCTTTCTTT. This codes for CASSSGVAPEAFF. V gene TRBV7-8 combines with J gene TRBJ1-1; D is ambiguous. Germline V gene lookup returns CDR1 SGHVS and CDR2 FQNEAQ. The CDR3 spans 13 residues. V was cut by 4 bases and J by 6 bases, with 12 bases left in between.

The gene calls are TRBV6-4 and TRBJ2-3, with D possibly being TRBD2 (6 bases). Germline assignment: CDR1 MRHNA and CDR2 SNTAGT. Trimming removed 6 bases at V and 4 bases at J, with 17 bases between. CDR3 length equals 15 residues. The CDR3 DNA sequence: TGTGCCAGCAGCGCCTTGGGGGGTAGCGCAGATACGCAGTATTTT. Translated: CASSALGGSADTQYF.

The CDR3 coding sequence is TGTGCCAGCAGCTTAGGGCAGGGGATCGACGAGCAGTACTTC. Protein: CASSLGQGIDEQYF. The chain combines TRBV7-9 with TRBJ2-7; D perhaps matches TRBD1 (6 bases). Trimming removed 1 base at V and 5 bases at J, with 12 bases between. Per germline, CDR1 SEHNR and CDR2 FQNEAQ (reference sequence). This CDR3 comprises 14 residues.